These 5 T cell receptor beta chains were sequenced from one sample in a study of PD-L1 blockade in urothelial cancer. The repertoire was sequenced with immunoSEQ multiplex PCR; TCRdb's copy has only in-frame clones and lacks some. Found here are some 22,000 clones, about 90% of them singletons; the top ten hold approximately 10%. The time point was: peripheral blood 6 weeks after treatment start. The sequencing used PBMCs, collected around atezolizumab (anti-PD-L1) treatment. The source is a woman aged 55-70 years with urothelial cancer.

The chain has TRBV19 and TRBJ2-7; tentative D call: TRBD2 (7 bases). The CDR3 totals 15 residues. In germline, CDR1 is LNHDA, CDR2 SQIVND (reference sequence). With 2 bases removed from V and 5 bases from J, the gap between germline ends came to 16 bases. CDR3 DNA sequence: TGTGCCAGTAGTATAAGGGCCACAGGGAGGGACGAGCAGTACTTC. The encoded protein is CASSIRATGRDEQYF.

The chain joins TRBV5-4 to TRBJ1-4; weak D call: TRBD1 (6 bases). V lost 4 bases and J lost 1, with 20 bases in between. The CDR3 length is 18 residues. Per the germline V gene, CDR1 is SGHNT and CDR2 is YYREEE (reference sequence). CDR3 in DNA: TGTGCCAGCAGCATTACAGGGTTCAACCCGCTAACTAATGAAAAACTGTTTTTT. The encoded protein is CASSITGFNPLTNEKLFF.

This chain's CDR3 is CASSGGSNQPQHF. CDR3 DNA sequence: TGTGCCAGCTCGGGTGGTAGCAATCAGCCCCAGCATTTT. V usage is TRBV2 and J usage is TRBJ1-5, with D unclear. With 8 bases removed from V and 0 bases from J, the gap between germline ends came to 8 bases. Germline CDR1 reads SNHLY; CDR2 reads FYNNEI. The CDR3 sequence is 13 residues long.

In its sample, this clone was seen a few times. This chain joins TRBV18 and TRBJ1-1; tentative D call: TRBD1 (6 bases). Trimming pared 2 bases from V and 8 bases from J, leaving 18 bases between. The germline V gene encodes CDR1 KGHSH and CDR2 LQKENI. The CDR3 contains 15 residues. CDR3 sequence reads: CASSPNRQAHSEAFF. DNA of the CDR3: TGTGCCAGCTCACCAAACCGACAGGCCCATTCCGAAGCTTTCTTT. Together with reference TRBV18 and TRBJ1-1, the CDR3 gives the full variable domain: NAGVMQNPRHLVRRRGQEARLRCSPMKGHSHVYWYRQLPEEGLKFMVYLQKENIIDESGMPKERFSAEFPKEGPSILRIQQVVRGDSAAYFCASSPNRQAHSEAFFGQGTRLTVV.

The chain couples TRBV6-6 to TRBJ2-2; D is possibly TRBD1 (8 bases). The CDR3 is made up of 15 amino acids. The germline V gene has CDR1 MNHNY and CDR2 SVGAGI (reference sequence). Trimming took 2 bases from V and 6 from J, leaving 13 bases between them. The DNA for the CDR3 is TGTGCCAGCAGTTACCGGACAGGGAGGGCCGGGGAGCTGTTTTTT. Translated: CASSYRTGRAGELFF.